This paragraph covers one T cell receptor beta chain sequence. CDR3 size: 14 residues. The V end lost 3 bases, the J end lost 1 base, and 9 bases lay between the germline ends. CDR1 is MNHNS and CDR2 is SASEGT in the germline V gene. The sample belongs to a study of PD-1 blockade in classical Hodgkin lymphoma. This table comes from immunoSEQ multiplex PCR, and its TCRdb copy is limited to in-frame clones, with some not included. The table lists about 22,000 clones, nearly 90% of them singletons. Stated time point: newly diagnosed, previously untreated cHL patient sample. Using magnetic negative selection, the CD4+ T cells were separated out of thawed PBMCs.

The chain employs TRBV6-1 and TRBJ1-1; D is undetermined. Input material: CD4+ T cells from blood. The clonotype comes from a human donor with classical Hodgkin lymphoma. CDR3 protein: CASSETLRNTEAFF. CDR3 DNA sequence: TGTGCCAGCAGTGAGACCTTGAGGAACACTGAAGCTTTCTTT.